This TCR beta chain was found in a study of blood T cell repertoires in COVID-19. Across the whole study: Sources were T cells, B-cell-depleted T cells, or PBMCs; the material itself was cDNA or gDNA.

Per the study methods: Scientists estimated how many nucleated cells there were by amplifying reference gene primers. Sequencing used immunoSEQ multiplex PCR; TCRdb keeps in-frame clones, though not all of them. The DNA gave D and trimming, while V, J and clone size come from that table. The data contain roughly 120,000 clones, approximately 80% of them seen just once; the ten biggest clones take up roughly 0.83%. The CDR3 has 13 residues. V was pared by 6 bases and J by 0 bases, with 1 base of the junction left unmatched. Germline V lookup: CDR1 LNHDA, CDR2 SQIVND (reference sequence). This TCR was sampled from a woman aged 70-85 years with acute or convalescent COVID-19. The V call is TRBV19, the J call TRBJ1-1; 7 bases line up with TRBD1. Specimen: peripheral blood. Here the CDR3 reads CASSGQVNTEAFF. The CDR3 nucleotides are TGTGCCAGTAGCGGACAGGTGAACACTGAAGCTTTCTTT.